This TCR beta chain was retrieved from a study of PD-1 blockade in classical Hodgkin lymphoma. Study background: Patients had nivolumab dosed at 3 mg/kg, delivered intravenously every 2 weeks. The study, taken as a whole, reports: For complete responders, baseline diversity was comparable to that of newly diagnosed patients. Possible causes of repertoire differences, disease activity or prior therapy, remain undefined. Reported baseline diversity: healthy donors highest, relapsed/refractory patients lowest.

Data came from immunoSEQ multiplex PCR; TCRdb stores just in-frame clones and leaves some out. There are under 30,000 clones in the sample; approximately 80% occur only once, and 2.4% lies in the top ten. On this clone itself: Antigen specificity is unknown.

Autologous stem cell transplantation was followed by relapse in every patient, and brentuximab vedotin exposure varied. Purified CD4+ T cells were obtained from thawed PBMCs through magnetic negative selection. V dropped 1 base and J dropped 3 bases, with 1 base sitting between them. Germline CDR1 SGHAT, CDR2 FQNNGV. The CDR3 has 11 residues. The sample was CD4+ T cells from blood, taken at baseline. The sequence came from a human donor with classical Hodgkin lymphoma. The chain joins TRBV11-2 to TRBJ2-7; the D is unclear. The CDR3 sequence is CASSLVYEQYF. DNA for the CDR3: TGTGCCAGCAGCTTAGTCTACGAGCAGTACTTC.